The 20 T cell receptor beta chains in this list originate from one sample, sequenced in a study of metastatic and nonmetastatic thyroid tumors. Nobody among the patients had been given any treatment before thyroid surgery. TCRdb recomputed clones from the PCR reads via MiXCR. Among over 20,000 clones listed, over 25% were seen once. Material: tumor tissue. Receptor source: a male donor with papillary thyroid cancer or a benign thyroid nodule (not recorded which). Some clones in this sample may be carry-over from other donors' samples.

This clone was recorded a few times. Sequence at one end of the junction differs from germline and may be a read error. For the CDR3, the DNA is TGTGCCAGCAGCGAAGTGGACCCCCGTGAGCAGTACTTC. Protein: CASSEVDPREQYF. The chain recombines TRBV6-1 with TRBJ2-7; D not resolved. CDR3 size: 13 residues. Per germline, CDR1 MNHNS and CDR2 SASEGT.

This clone is categorized as medium-sized (0.01 to 0.1%). The chain recombines TRBV5-1 with TRBJ1-1; 8 positions match TRBD1. V lost 5 bases to trimming and J lost 1 base; unmatched junction nucleotides: 7. The length of the CDR3 is 15 residues. Germline CDR1 reads SGHRS; CDR2 reads YFSETQ. CDR3 sequence: CASRYAGGWNTEAFF. DNA of the CDR3: TGCGCCAGCAGATATGCAGGGGGCTGGAACACTGAAGCTTTCTTT.

The sample holds a few counts of this clone. This rearrangement joins TRBV28 to TRBJ1-5; D is undetermined. The CDR3 runs 15 residues. Between the trimmed V and J ends, which lost 3 bases and 0 bases, there was a span of 9 bases. The germline CDR1 and CDR2 sequences are MDHEN and SYDVKM. The CDR3 spells CASSFGQYSNQPQHF. In DNA form, the CDR3 reads TGTGCCAGCAGTTTCGGTCAGTATAGCAATCAGCCCCAGCATTTT.

Judged by abundance, this clone is medium-sized. This sequence joins TRBV6-1 and TRBJ2-7; 9 bases are shared with TRBD2. J gave up 7 bases and V 5 bases, and 9 bases lay outside the gene matches. Germline V gives CDR1 MNHNS, CDR2 SASEGT. CDR3 length: 14 amino acids. CDR3 bases: TGTGCCAGCAGTCTCACGCGGGAGGGCAGGGAGCAGTACTTC. Protein product: CASSLTREGREQYF.

The genes are TRBV6-1 and TRBJ2-7; D is undetermined. The CDR3 extends over 11 amino acids. Trimming pared 8 bases from V and 0 bases from J, leaving 5 bases between. Germline V lookup: CDR1 MNHNS, CDR2 SASEGT. CDR3 sequence reads: CASGPSYEQYF. The DNA for the CDR3 is TGTGCCAGCGGACCCTCCTACGAGCAGTACTTC.

The J gene is TRBJ1-4, the V gene TRBV5-5, with D unclear. The CDR3 is 13 residues long. CDR1 and CDR2 from the germline V gene are SGHKS and YYEKEE (reference sequence). Trimming pared 7 bases from V and 5 bases from J, leaving 12 bases between. This CDR3 is CASVGDENEKLFF. The CDR3 DNA follows: TGTGCCAGCGTAGGCGACGAGAATGAAAAACTGTTTTTT.

J is TRBJ1-2 and V is TRBV6-1; unclear D gene. The CDR3 totals 13 residues. CDR1 is MNHNS and CDR2 is SASEGT in the germline V gene. Trimming left V 5 bases short and J 3 bases short, with 10 bases between. The CDR3 here is CASSSVTDYGYTF. DNA of the CDR3: TGTGCCAGCAGTTCCGTGACGGACTATGGCTACACCTTC.

This clone was found a few times. The rearrangement joins TRBV30 to TRBJ1-5; a possible D gene is TRBD1 (5 bases). There are 13 residues in the CDR3. Per the germline V gene, CDR1 is GTSNPN and CDR2 is SVGIG (reference sequence). Trimming removed 6 bases at V and 3 bases at J, with 12 bases between. CDR3 region: CACSGAHNQPQHF. CDR3 DNA: TGTGCCTGTTCTGGGGCACACAATCAGCCCCAGCATTTT.

This clone appeared many times. The sample contains more than one DNA sequence encoding this CDR3. V is TRBV20-1 and J is TRBJ2-5; D call uncertain. The CDR3 is made up of 14 amino acids. Deletions cut 2 bases from V and 5 bases from J, with 15 bases between. The germline CDR1 and CDR2 sequences are DFQATT and SNEGSKA (reference sequence). CDR3 sequence (DNA): TGCAGTGCTAGAAAGGACCCTAACGAGGAGACCCAGTACTTC. This encodes CSARKDPNEETQYF.

This rearrangement joins TRBV7-2 to TRBJ1-1, with a weak D call TRBD1 (6 bases). The CDR3 is 17 residues long. Germline-derived CDR1 and CDR2 are SGHTA and FQGNSA. V lost 0 bases, J lost 0 bases, and 14 bases lay in between. The DNA for the CDR3 is TGTGCCAGCAGCTTAGCTGGGGCAGGGGCCCTGAACACTGAAGCTTTCTTT. Protein sequence: CASSLAGAGALNTEAFF.

This clone has a count of ten or more. The rearrangement joins TRBV24-1 to TRBJ2-3, with a weak D call TRBD1 (6 bases). The CDR3 is 17 amino acids. The V and J ends lost 4 bases and 0 bases respectively, with 16 bases between them. Germline CDR1 KGHDR, CDR2 SFDVKD. The CDR3 protein is CATSDPTGLGSTDTQYF. The CDR3 DNA reads TGTGCCACCAGTGACCCAACAGGGTTAGGAAGCACAGATACGCAGTATTTT.

Ten or more counts support this clone. This chain uses TRBV6-1 with TRBJ1-1; 7 bases map to TRBD1. The CDR3 totals 14 residues. CDR1 and CDR2 from the germline V gene are MNHNS and SASEGT. V shed 6 bases and J 5 bases; nucleotides not matched to a gene: 9. The CDR3 sequence is CASSRDSGWTEAFF. The CDR3 DNA reads TGTGCCAGCAGCAGGGACAGCGGGTGGACTGAAGCTTTCTTT.

This clone was counted only a few times. This clone may be a read error of a much larger clone one base away. Other DNA sequences in this sample translate to the same CDR3. The rearrangement joins TRBV29-1 to TRBJ2-5; D gene ambiguous. The CDR3 has 12 residues. CDR1 is SQVTM and CDR2 is ANQGSEA in the germline V gene. The ends were cut back, 5 bases at V and 4 bases at J, with 11 bases in the middle. CDR3 coding DNA: TGCAGCGTTCCACTGGGCGGAGAGACCCAGTACTTC. Protein product: CSVPLGGETQYF.

This clone was counted a single time. This chain links TRBV4-2 with TRBJ2-7; 10 nucleotides align to TRBD2. From germline, CDR1 is LGHNA and CDR2 YNFKEQ. This CDR3 region has 16 residues. V was clipped by 8 bases and J by 0 bases; unmatched bases: 10. CDR3 nucleotide sequence: TGTGCCAGCGGAACCCGACTAGCGGGTTTCTCCTACGAGCAGTACTTC. This gives the protein CASGTRLAGFSYEQYF.

The rearrangement uses TRBV19 and TRBJ2-7, with D perhaps assigned TRBD1 or TRBD2 (6 bases each). Trimming stripped 2 bases from V and 2 bases from J, with 13 bases between. This CDR3 contains 15 residues. CDR1 is LNHDA, CDR2 SQIVND, per germline (reference sequence). In DNA, the CDR3 is TGTGCCAGTAGTATAAAGGGGGACTCAACCTACGAGCAGTACTTC. Translating it yields CASSIKGDSTYEQYF.

The chain is built from TRBV19 and TRBJ2-2; tentatively, D is TRBD2 (6 bases). The CDR3 loop spans 13 amino acids. Germline-derived CDR1 and CDR2 are LNHDA and SQIVND (reference sequence). V was shortened by 3 bases and J by 9 bases, with 11 bases between the two germline ends. The CDR3 here is CASSMGGARELFF. Here the CDR3 DNA reads TGTGCCAGTAGTATGGGAGGCGCCCGGGAGCTGTTTTTT.

V and J are TRBV28 and TRBJ1-2, with 7 bases identical to TRBD1. V lost 2 bases and J lost 4; bases outside the gene matches: 13. Germline CDR1 reads MDHEN; CDR2 reads SYDVKM. The CDR3 has 17 amino acids. The CDR3 region has the DNA TGTGCCAGCAGTTTAAACGGATTCAGGACAGGTTTCTATGGCTACACCTTC. Its protein product is CASSLNGFRTGFYGYTF.

Judged by abundance, this clone is medium-sized. The chain carries TRBV6-4 and TRBJ2-1; 8 bases line up with TRBD2. Trimming took 0 bases from V and 4 from J; bases not matched to a gene: 5. Per germline, CDR1 MRHNA and CDR2 SNTAGT. The CDR3 contains 16 residues. The CDR3 spells CASSDSAGGGYNEQFF. The CDR3 DNA follows: TGTGCCAGCAGTGACTCGGCGGGAGGAGGGTACAATGAGCAGTTCTTC.

The V gene is TRBV27, the J gene TRBJ2-1, with D perhaps TRBD2 (5 bases). The CDR3 length is 16 residues. Germline CDR1 MNHEY, CDR2 SMNVEV (reference sequence). Trimming removed 5 bases from V and 0 bases from J, with 14 bases in between. The CDR3 sequence: CASSILATSSYNEQFF. The CDR3 DNA follows: TGTGCCAGCAGTATTTTAGCGACAAGCTCCTACAATGAGCAGTTCTTC.

In this sample, this clone turned up a few times. With a much larger clone just one base away, this may be a read error. J is TRBJ2-5 and V is TRBV25-1; D is tentatively TRBD1 or TRBD2 (5 bases each). Germline assignment: CDR1 MGHDK and CDR2 SYGVNS. The CDR3 length is 13 residues. In DNA form, the CDR3 reads TGTTCCAGCAGTGAGGGACCTCGAGAGACCCAGTACTTC. Amino acid sequence: CSSSEGPRETQYF.